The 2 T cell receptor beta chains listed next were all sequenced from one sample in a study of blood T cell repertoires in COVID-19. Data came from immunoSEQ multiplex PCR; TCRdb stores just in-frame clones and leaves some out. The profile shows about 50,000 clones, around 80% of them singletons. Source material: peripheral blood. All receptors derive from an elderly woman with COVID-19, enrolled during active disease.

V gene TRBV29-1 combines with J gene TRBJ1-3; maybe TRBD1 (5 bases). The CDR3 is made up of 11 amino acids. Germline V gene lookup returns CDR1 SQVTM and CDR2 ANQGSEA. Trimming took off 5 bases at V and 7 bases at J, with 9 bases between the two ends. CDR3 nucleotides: TGCAGCGTTTCGGGACTTAACACCATATATTTT. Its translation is CSVSGLNTIYF.

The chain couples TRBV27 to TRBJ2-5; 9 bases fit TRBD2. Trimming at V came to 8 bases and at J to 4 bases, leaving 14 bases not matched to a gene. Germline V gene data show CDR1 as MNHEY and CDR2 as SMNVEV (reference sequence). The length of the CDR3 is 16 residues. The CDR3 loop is CASGPGLAGFLETQYF. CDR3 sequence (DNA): TGTGCCAGCGGCCCTGGGCTAGCGGGATTTTTAGAGACCCAGTACTTC.